These 8 T cell receptor beta chains share one sample of origin, sequenced in a study of beta chain features in type 1 diabetes. cDNA synthesis used the whole RNA isolate, giving expressed TCRB sequences. TCRdb keeps only in-frame clones here, not all; method: immunoSEQ multiplex PCR. The top ten clones hold 0.015% of a sample with about 330,000 clones, 11% of them seen once. The specimen was naive CD4+ T cells from blood. These receptors originate from a woman in her 30s in good health.

This sequence joins TRBV4-3 and TRBJ2-5, with D perhaps matching TRBD2 (6 bases). V lost 0 bases to trimming and J lost 7 bases, with 15 bases between them. The CDR3 length is 15 residues. Germline values: CDR1 LGHNA, CDR2 YSLEER. The CDR3 DNA is TGCGCCAGCAGCCAAGATGCAGGCGGGGCCGGGACCCAGTACTTC. It codes for CASSQDAGGAGTQYF.

In this sample, this clone turned up a few times. The chain links TRBV7-9 to TRBJ2-7; D is possibly TRBD1 (6 bases). Germline V gives CDR1 SEHNR, CDR2 FQNEAQ (reference sequence). The CDR3 consists of 13 residues. The germline V and J ends were trimmed by 6 bases and 5 bases, with 14 bases remaining between them. CDR3 in amino acids: CASRNRDNDEQYF. DNA for the CDR3: TGTGCCAGCAGGAACCGGGACAACGACGAGCAGTACTTC. The full variable domain, completed using reference TRBV7-9 and TRBJ2-7, is DTGVSQNPRHKITKRGQNVTFRCDPISEHNRLYWYRQTLGQGPEFLTYFQNEAQLEKSRLLSDRFSAERPKGSFSTLEIQRTEQGDSAMYLCASRNRDNDEQYFGPGTRLTVT.

This clone was observed a handful of times. The chain is built from TRBV9 and TRBJ2-7, with 10 bases lining up with TRBD1. CDR1 is SGDLS and CDR2 is YYNGEE in the germline V gene. The CDR3 runs 14 residues. V was pared by 4 bases and J by 2 bases, with 3 bases of the junction left unmatched. CDR3 DNA sequence: TGTGCCAGCAGCTCCGGGACAGGGGCCTACGAGCAGTACTTC. Amino acid sequence: CASSSGTGAYEQYF.

This sequence joins TRBV5-1 and TRBJ1-3; D might be TRBD1 (6 bases). This CDR3 region has 15 residues. V lost 4 bases to trimming and J lost 0 bases, with 11 bases between them. Germline V gene sequence: CDR1 SGHRS, CDR2 YFSETQ. The CDR3 sequence: CASSPGHNSGNTIYF. In DNA, the CDR3 is TGCGCCAGCAGCCCGGGACACAACTCTGGAAACACCATATATTTT.

This chain joins TRBV25-1 and TRBJ2-3; TRBD1 matches at 7 bases. Trimming at V came to 7 bases and at J to 5 bases, leaving 6 bases not matched to a gene. Germline V CDR1 and CDR2: MGHDK, SYGVNS. This CDR3 comprises 13 residues. CDR3 sequence reads: CASTLQGIDTQYF. In nucleotides, the CDR3 is TGTGCCAGCACATTACAGGGGATAGATACGCAGTATTTT.

This clone has only a few counts. The chain combines TRBV11-2 with TRBJ2-1; tentative D call: TRBD2 (5 bases). Germline CDR1 SGHAT, CDR2 FQNNGV. This CDR3 contains 16 residues. Trimming took off 2 bases at V and 3 bases at J, with 14 bases between the two ends. CDR3 nucleotide sequence: TGTGCCAGCAGCTTAAGACCGAACCGGGGCTACAATGAGCAGTTCTTC. It codes for CASSLRPNRGYNEQFF. The variable domain in full, completed from reference TRBV11-2 and TRBJ2-1, reads EAGVAQSPRYKIIEKRQSVAFWCNPISGHATLYWYQQILGQGPKLLIQFQNNGVVDDSQLPKDRFSAERLKGVDSTLKIQPAKLEDSAVYLCASSLRPNRGYNEQFFGPGTRLTVL.

Only a few counts were recorded for this clone. The rearrangement joins TRBV2 to TRBJ2-1; TRBD2 matches at 7 bases. CDR3 size: 15 residues. CDR1 and CDR2 from the germline V gene are SNHLY and FYNNEI. The V and J ends lost 4 bases and 0 bases, in that order; junction bases with no gene match: 3. CDR3 amino acids: CASSALASSYNEQFF. In DNA form, the CDR3 reads TGTGCCAGCAGTGCACTAGCGTCCTCCTACAATGAGCAGTTCTTC.

This rearrangement joins TRBV9 to TRBJ2-3; 7 bases fit TRBD2. Germline V gene sequence: CDR1 SGDLS, CDR2 YYNGEE. The CDR3 consists of 15 residues. V shed 4 bases, J shed 3 bases, and the junction held 8 bases outside the gene matches. In DNA, the CDR3 is TGTGCCAGCAGCCTACGGTGGGAGGGGACAGATACGCAGTATTTT. Residues: CASSLRWEGTDTQYF.